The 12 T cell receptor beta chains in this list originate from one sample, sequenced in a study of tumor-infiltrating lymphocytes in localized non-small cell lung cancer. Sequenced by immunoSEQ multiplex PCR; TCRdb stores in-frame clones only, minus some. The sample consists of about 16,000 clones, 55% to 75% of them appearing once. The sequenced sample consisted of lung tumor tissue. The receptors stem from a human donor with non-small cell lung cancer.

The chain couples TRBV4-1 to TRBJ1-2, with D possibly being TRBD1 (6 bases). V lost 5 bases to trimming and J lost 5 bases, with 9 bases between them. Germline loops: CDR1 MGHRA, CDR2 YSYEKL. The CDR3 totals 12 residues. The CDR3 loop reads CASSYGQYGYTF. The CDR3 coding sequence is TGCGCCAGCAGCTATGGACAGTATGGCTACACCTTC.

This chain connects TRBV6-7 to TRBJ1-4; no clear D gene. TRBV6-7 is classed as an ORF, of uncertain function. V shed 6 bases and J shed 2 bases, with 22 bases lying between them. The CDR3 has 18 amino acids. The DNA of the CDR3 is TGTGCCAGCAGCCCAATCTATGACAACCATGATACTAATGAAAAACTGTTTTTT. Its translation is CASSPIYDNHDTNEKLFF.

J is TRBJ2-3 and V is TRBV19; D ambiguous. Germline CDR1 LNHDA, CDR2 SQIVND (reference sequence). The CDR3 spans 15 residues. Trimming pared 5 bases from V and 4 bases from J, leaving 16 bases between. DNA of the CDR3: TGTGCCAGTAGTCGGGCTGATGGACGGCCAGATACGCAGTATTTT. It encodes CASSRADGRPDTQYF. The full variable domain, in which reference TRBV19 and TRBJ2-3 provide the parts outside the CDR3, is DGGITQSPKYLFRKEGQNVTLSCEQNLNHDAMYWYRQDPGQGLRLIYYSQIVNDFQKGDIAEGYSVSREKKESFPLTVTSAQKNPTAFYLCASSRADGRPDTQYFGPGTRLTVL.

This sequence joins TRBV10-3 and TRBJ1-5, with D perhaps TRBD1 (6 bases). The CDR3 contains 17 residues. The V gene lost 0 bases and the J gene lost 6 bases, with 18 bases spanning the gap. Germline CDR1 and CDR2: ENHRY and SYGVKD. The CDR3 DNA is TGTGCCATCAGTGAGTCGGGGACAATGAGAACGGGTCAGCCCCAGCATTTT. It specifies CAISESGTMRTGQPQHF.

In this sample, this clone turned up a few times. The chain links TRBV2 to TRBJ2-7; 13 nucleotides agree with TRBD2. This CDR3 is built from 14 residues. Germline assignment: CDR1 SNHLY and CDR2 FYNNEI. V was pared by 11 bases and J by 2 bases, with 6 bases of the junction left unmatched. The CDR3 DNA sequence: TGTGCCGGTCAACTAGCGGGAGGGCCCTACGAGCAGTACTTC. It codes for CAGQLAGGPYEQYF.

For the CDR3, the DNA is TGTGCCAGCAGCCCGACGGTGGAAGGAAACACCATATATTTT. Residues: CASSPTVEGNTIYF. The chain couples TRBV7-7 to TRBJ1-3, with unresolved D. Trimming removed 5 bases at V and 4 bases at J, with 12 bases between. Germline V gene lookup returns CDR1 SSHAT and CDR2 FNYEAQ (reference sequence). The CDR3 sequence is 14 residues long.

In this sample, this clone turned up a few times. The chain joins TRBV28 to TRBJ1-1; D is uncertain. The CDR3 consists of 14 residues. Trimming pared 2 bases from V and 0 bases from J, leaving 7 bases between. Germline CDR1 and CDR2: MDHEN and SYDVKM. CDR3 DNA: TGTGCCAGCAGTTTAGAGGTGTTGAACACTGAAGCTTTCTTT. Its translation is CASSLEVLNTEAFF.

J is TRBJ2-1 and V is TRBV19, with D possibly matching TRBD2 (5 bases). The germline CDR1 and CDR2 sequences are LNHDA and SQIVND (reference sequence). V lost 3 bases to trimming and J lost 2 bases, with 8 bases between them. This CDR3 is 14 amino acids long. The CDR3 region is CASSMPGTYNEQFF. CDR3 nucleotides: TGTGCCAGTAGTATGCCCGGGACCTACAATGAGCAGTTCTTC.

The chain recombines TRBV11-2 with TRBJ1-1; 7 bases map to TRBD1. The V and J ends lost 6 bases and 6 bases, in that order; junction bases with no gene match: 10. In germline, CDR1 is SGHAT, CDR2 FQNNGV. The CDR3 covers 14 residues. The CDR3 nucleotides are TGTGCCAGCAGTCGCGACAGGGTGGGCCCTGAAGCTTTCTTT. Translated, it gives CASSRDRVGPEAFF.

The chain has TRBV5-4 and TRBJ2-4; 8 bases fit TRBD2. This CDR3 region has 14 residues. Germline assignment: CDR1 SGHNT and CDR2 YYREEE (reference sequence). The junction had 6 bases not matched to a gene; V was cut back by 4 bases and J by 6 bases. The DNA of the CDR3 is TGTGCCAGCAGCCCCCGACGGGGGGGAAACATTCAGTACTTC. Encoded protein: CASSPRRGGNIQYF.

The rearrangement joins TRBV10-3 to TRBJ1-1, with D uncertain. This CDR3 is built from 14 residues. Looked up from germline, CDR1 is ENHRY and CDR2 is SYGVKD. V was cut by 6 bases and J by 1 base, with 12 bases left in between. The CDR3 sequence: CAISQSTSNTEAFF. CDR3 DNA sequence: TGTGCCATCAGCCAGTCGACTTCGAACACTGAAGCTTTCTTT.

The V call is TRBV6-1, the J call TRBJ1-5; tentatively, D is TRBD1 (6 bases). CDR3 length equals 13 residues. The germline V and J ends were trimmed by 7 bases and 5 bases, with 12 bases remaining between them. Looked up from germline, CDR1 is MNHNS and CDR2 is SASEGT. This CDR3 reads CASTDGTYQPQHF. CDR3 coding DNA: TGTGCCAGCACGGACGGGACATATCAGCCCCAGCATTTT.